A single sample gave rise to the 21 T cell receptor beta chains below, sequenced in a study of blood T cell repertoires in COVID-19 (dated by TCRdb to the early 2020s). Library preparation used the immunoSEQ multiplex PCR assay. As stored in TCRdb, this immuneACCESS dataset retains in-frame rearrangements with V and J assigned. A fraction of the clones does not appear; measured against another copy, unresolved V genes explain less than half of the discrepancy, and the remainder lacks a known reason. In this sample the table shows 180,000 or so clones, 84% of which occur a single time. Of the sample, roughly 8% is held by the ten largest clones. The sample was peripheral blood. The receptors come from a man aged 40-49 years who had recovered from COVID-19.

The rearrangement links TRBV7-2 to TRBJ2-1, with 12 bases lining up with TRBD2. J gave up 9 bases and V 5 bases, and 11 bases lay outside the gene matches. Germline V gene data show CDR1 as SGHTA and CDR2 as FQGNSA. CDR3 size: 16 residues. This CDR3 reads CASSRLAGGYFGEQFF. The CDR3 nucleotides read TGTGCCAGCAGCCGCCTAGCGGGAGGGTATTTCGGTGAGCAGTTCTTC.

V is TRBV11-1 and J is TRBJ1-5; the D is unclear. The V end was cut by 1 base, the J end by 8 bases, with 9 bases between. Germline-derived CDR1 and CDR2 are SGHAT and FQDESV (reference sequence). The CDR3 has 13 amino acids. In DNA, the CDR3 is TGTGCCAGCAGCTTAGACCCGTTAGAGCCCCAGCATTTT. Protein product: CASSLDPLEPQHF.

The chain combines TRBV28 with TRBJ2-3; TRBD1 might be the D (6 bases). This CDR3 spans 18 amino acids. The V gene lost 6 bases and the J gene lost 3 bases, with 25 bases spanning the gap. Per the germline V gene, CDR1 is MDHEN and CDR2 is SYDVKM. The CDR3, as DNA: TGTGCCAGCAGCCAAGACCGCAGACAGGTATCCCGTACAGATACGCAGTATTTT. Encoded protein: CASSQDRRQVSRTDTQYF.

The CDR3 spells CASSWDTSGVGELFF. CDR3 DNA sequence: TGTGCCAGCAGCTGGGATACTAGCGGGGTCGGGGAGCTGTTTTTT. The chain carries TRBV7-2 and TRBJ2-2; 10 positions agree with TRBD2. The V gene's germline CDR1 is SGHTA and CDR2 FQGNSA. This CDR3 comprises 15 residues. V shed 4 bases, J shed 7 bases, and the junction held 6 bases outside the gene matches.

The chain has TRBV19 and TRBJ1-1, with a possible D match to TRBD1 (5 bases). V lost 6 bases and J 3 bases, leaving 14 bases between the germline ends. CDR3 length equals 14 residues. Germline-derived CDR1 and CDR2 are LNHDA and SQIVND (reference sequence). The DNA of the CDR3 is TGTGCCAGTAGGGAGGGGAGCCGATACACTGAAGCTTTCTTT. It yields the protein CASREGSRYTEAFF.

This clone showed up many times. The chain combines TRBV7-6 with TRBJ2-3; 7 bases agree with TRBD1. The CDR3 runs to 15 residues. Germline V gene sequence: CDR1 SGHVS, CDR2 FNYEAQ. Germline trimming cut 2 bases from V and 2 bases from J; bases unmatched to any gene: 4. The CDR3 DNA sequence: TGTGCCAGCAGCTTAAACAGGGGAAACACAGATACGCAGTATTTT. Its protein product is CASSLNRGNTDTQYF.

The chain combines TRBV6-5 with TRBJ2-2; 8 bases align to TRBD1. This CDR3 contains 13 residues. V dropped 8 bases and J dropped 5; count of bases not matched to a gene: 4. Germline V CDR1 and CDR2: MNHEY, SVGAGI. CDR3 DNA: TGTGCCAGCCAGGGGGCGCGGACCGGGGAGCTGTTTTTT. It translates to CASQGARTGELFF.

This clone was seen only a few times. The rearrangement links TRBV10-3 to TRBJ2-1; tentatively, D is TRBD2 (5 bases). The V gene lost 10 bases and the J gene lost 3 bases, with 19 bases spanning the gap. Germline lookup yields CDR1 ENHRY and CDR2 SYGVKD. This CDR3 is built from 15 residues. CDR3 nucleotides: TGTGCCACCAGCCTCGATGACGGACTCTACAATGAGCAGTTCTTC. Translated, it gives CATSLDDGLYNEQFF.

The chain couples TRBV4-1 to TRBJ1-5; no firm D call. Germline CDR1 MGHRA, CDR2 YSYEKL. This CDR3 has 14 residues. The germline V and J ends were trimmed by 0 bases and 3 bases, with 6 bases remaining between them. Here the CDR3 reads CASSQEKPNQPQHF. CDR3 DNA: TGCGCCAGCAGCCAAGAAAAGCCCAATCAGCCCCAGCATTTT.

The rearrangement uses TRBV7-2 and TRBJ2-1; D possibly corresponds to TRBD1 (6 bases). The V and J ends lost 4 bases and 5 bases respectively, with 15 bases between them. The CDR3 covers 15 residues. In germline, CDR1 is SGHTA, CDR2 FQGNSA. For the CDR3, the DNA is TGTGCCAGCAGCTCCTTCTGGGGGCAGAACAATGAGCAGTTCTTC. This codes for CASSSFWGQNNEQFF.

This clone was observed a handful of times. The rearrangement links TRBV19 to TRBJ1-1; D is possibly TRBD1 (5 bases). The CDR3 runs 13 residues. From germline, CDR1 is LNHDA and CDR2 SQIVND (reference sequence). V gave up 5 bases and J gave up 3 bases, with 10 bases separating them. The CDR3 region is CASSPQGYTEAFF. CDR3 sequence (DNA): TGTGCCAGTAGTCCTCAGGGTTACACTGAAGCTTTCTTT.

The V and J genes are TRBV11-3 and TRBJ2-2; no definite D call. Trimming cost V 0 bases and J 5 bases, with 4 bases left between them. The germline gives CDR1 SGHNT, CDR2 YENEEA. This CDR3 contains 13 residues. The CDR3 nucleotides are TGTGCCAGCAGCTTAGATTATACCGGGGAGCTGTTTTTT. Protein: CASSLDYTGELFF.

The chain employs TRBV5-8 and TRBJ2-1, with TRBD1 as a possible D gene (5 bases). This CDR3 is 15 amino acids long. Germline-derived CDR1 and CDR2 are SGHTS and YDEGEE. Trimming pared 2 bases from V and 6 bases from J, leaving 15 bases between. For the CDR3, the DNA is TGTGCCAGCAGCTTCGACAGATACTTCGGCAATGAGCAGTTCTTC. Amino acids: CASSFDRYFGNEQFF.

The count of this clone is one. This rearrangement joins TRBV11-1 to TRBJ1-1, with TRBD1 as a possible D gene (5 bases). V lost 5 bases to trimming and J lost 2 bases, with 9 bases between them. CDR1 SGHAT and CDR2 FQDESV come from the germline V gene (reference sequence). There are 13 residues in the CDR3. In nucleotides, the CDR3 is TGTGCCAGCAGCAAAACAGGTAACACTGAAGCTTTCTTT. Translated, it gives CASSKTGNTEAFF.

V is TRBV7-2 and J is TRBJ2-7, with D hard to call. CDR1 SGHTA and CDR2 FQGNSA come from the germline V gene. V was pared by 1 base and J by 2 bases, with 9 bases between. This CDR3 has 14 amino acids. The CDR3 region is CASSLVSQTYEQYF. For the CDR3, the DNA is TGTGCCAGCAGCTTAGTGTCTCAGACCTACGAGCAGTACTTC.

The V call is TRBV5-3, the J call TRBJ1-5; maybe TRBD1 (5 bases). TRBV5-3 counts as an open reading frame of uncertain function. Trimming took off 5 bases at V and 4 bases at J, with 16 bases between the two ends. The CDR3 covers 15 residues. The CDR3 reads CARSQTVLGNQPQHF. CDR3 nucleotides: TGTGCCAGAAGTCAGACAGTTCTGGGTAATCAGCCCCAGCATTTT.

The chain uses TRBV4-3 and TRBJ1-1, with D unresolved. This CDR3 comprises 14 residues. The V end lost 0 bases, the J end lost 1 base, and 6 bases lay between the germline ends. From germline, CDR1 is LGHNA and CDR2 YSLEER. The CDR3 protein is CASSQDQANTEAFF. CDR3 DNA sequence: TGCGCCAGCAGCCAAGATCAGGCGAACACTGAAGCTTTCTTT.

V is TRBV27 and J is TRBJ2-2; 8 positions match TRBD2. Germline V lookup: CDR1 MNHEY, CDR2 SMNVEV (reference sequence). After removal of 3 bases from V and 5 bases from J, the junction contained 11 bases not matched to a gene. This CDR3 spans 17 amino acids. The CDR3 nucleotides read TGTGCCAGCAGTTTCCCCCAAGCGGGAGAGGTTACCGGGGAGCTGTTTTTT. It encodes CASSFPQAGEVTGELFF.

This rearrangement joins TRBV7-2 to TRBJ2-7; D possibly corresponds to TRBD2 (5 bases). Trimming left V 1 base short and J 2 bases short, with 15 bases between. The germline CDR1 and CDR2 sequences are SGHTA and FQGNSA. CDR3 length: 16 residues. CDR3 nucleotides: TGTGCCAGCAGCTTAGATCTCTCGGGGATTCCCTACGAGCAGTACTTC. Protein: CASSLDLSGIPYEQYF.

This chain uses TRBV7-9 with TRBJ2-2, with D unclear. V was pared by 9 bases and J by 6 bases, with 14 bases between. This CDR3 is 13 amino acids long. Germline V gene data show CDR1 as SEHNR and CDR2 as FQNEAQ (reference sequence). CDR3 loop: CASHFRVPGELFF. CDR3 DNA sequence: TGTGCCAGTCACTTTCGGGTACCCGGGGAGCTGTTTTTT.

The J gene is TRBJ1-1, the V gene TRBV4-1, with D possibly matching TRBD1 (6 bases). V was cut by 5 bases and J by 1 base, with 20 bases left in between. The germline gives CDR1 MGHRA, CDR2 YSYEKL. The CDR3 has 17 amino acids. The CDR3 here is CASSSRTDIKRNTEAFF. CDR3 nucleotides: TGCGCCAGCAGCTCCCGGACAGACATAAAACGGAACACTGAAGCTTTCTTT.